This T cell receptor beta chain was observed in a study of cytomegalovirus exposure and HLA in healthy donors. The PCR contained 60 Vbeta and 13 Jbeta primers. Measured with immunoSEQ multiplex PCR; TCRdb has only the in-frame clones, and not every one. The data show around 170,000 clones, 78% seen once. The CDR3 consists of 15 residues. Germline CDR1 and CDR2: SGHNT and YENEEA. Trimming at V came to 5 bases and at J to 10 bases, leaving 16 bases not matched to a gene. The chain couples TRBV11-3 to TRBJ2-5; 7 bases align to TRBD2. Sequencing input: PBMCs. The sequence was collected from a woman aged 45 to 65 in good health and CMV-seropositive. CDR3 residues: CASSRREERTGDQYF. CDR3 DNA sequence: TGTGCCAGCAGCCGTCGGGAGGAGCGGACGGGAGACCAGTACTTC.